This T cell receptor (beta chain) was sequenced in a study of blood T cell repertoires in COVID-19. Here immunoSEQ multiplex PCR was the method, and the copy in TCRdb shows in-frame clones only, minus some. The data hold some 70,000 clones, with around 87% observed a single time. Germline lookup yields CDR1 MNHEY and CDR2 SVGEGT. This CDR3 contains 14 residues. V shed 2 bases, J shed 7 bases, and the junction held 5 bases outside the gene matches. This clonotype was obtained from a man in his fifties with acute or convalescent COVID-19. The chain uses TRBV6-2 or TRBV6-3 and TRBJ2-1, with 7 bases identical to TRBD2. The sequencing sample was made of peripheral blood. The CDR3 DNA is TGTGCCAGCAGTTACGTGGCGGGAGTAAATGAGCAGTTCTTC. Amino acid sequence: CASSYVAGVNEQFF.